This T cell receptor (beta chain) was found in a study of T-cell reconstitution after alpha-beta-depleted transplantation in children. General study results and limits: Once a year had passed after transplant, T-cell counts and diversity came mostly from newly produced T cells. Where alpha-beta T cells came from about two months after transplant was reportedly several hundred expanded graft clones. Surviving recipient T cells and thymic progenitors underlay high day-60 TCRbeta diversity in some patients.

The table lists this clonotype with many counts. Its matching antigen is unknown. V was pared by 1 base and J by 0 bases, with 13 bases between. Per germline, CDR1 LNHNV and CDR2 YYDKDF (reference sequence). The CDR3 is made up of 17 amino acids. Unique molecular identifiers were incorporated into the prepared TCRbeta library. One entry per CDR3 protein, called by TCRdb with MiXCR from the PCR reads. The sample shows 400,000 to 550,000 distinct CDR3 sequences, approximately 10% of them seen only once. The sequence was obtained from a child under 10 years old with inherited bone marrow failure, due to receive a stem cell transplant. The sample consisted of PBMCs, taken before TCRalphabeta/CD19-depleted stem cell transplant. The chain recombines TRBV15 with TRBJ1-5; D may be TRBD1 (5 bases). CDR3 protein: CATSRGVEGYSNQPQHF. The CDR3 DNA reads as TGTGCCACCAGCAGAGGGGTGGAGGGGTATAGCAATCAGCCCCAGCATTTT. Combining the CDR3 with reference TRBV15 and TRBJ1-5 gives the whole variable domain DAMVIQNPRYQVTQFGKPVTLSCSQTLNHNVMYWYQQKSSQAPKLLFHYYDKDFNNEADTPDNFQSRRPNTSFCFLDIRSPGLGDTAMYLCATSRGVEGYSNQPQHFGDGTRLSIL.